Below are 31 T cell receptor beta chains sequenced from a single sample in a study of blood T cells in healthy people across ages. A sample-barcoded 5' primer and a J-beta primer mix were used in a second PCR of about 7 to 12 cycles. TCRdb reprocessed the 5' RACE reads with MiXCR, giving one entry per CDR3 protein. Altogether roughly 860,000 distinct CDR3 sequences are present, approximately 65% being singletons, with the ten largest covering around 30%. Sequencing was carried out using blood. Receptors originate from a young man in good health.

The CDR3 region is CASSWGLGAGGNEQFF. In DNA form, the CDR3 reads TGTGCCAGCAGCTGGGGGCTTGGCGCGGGGGGGAATGAGCAGTTCTTC. The rearrangement links TRBV7-7 to TRBJ2-1; 9 nucleotides line up with TRBD2. Trimming took 4 bases from V and 7 from J; bases not matched to a gene: 11. The CDR3 loop spans 16 amino acids. Germline CDR1 and CDR2: SSHAT and FNYEAQ (reference sequence).

This clonotype was seen a handful of times. The chain is built from TRBV7-9 and TRBJ2-4; the match to TRBD1 covers 9 bases. J lost 3 bases, V lost 5 bases, and 8 bases had no gene match. CDR3 length: 16 residues. Germline V gene sequence: CDR1 SEHNR, CDR2 FQNEAQ (reference sequence). The CDR3 sequence: CASSLSGQGGKNIQYF. The CDR3 DNA reads TGTGCCAGCAGCCTTTCGGGACAGGGAGGCAAAAACATTCAGTACTTC. Full variable domain (outside the CDR3, taken from reference TRBV7-9 and TRBJ2-4): DTGVSQNPRHKITKRGQNVTFRCDPISEHNRLYWYRQTLGQGPEFLTYFQNEAQLEKSRLLSDRFSAERPKGSFSTLEIQRTEQGDSAMYLCASSLSGQGGKNIQYFGAGTRLSVL.

Comments on this clonotype: One end of the junction varies from germline; a read error may be responsible. V and J are TRBV4-2 and TRBJ2-3; the D gene could be TRBD1 or TRBD2 (5 bases each). Germline values: CDR1 LGHNA, CDR2 YNFKEQ. The length of the CDR3 is 17 residues. The CDR3 reads CASSDGTGSSSTDAQYF. The DNA of the CDR3 is TGTGCCAGCAGCGACGGAACAGGAAGCTCTAGCACAGATGCGCAGTATTTT.

The chain links TRBV6-5 to TRBJ1-4; 9 nucleotides agree with TRBD1. This CDR3 is 15 amino acids long. Germline-derived CDR1 and CDR2 are MNHEY and SVGAGI. The V and J ends lost 4 bases and 8 bases, in that order; junction bases with no gene match: 8. Written as DNA, the CDR3 is TGTGCCAGCAGTTCGGGACAGGGTTCAGGGGAAAAACTGTTTTTT. This sequence encodes CASSSGQGSGEKLFF.

This chain joins TRBV10-3 and TRBJ2-7; TRBD1 is a possible D gene (6 bases). V lost 4 bases and J 5 bases, leaving 18 bases between the germline ends. CDR3 size: 15 residues. CDR1 is ENHRY and CDR2 is SYGVKD in the germline V gene. The DNA for the CDR3 is TGTGCCATCAGTGTTAGATTCAGGGGCCGGGACGAGCAGTACTTC. Its protein product is CAISVRFRGRDEQYF.

This clonotype has a single count. This chain joins TRBV29-1 and TRBJ2-7; perhaps TRBD1 as D (6 bases). V lost 5 bases to trimming and J lost 2 bases, with 10 bases between them. The germline V gene encodes CDR1 SQVTM and CDR2 ANQGSEA. This CDR3 is 12 amino acids long. The CDR3 here is CSVIGGTYEQYF. CDR3 bases: TGCAGCGTTATTGGGGGCACCTACGAGCAGTACTTC.

The CDR3 loop reads CASSLPTSGPKGEQFF. The CDR3 DNA is TGCGCCAGCAGCTTGCCGACTAGTGGGCCCAAGGGTGAGCAGTTCTTC. The rearrangement links TRBV5-1 to TRBJ2-1; D is possibly TRBD2 (6 bases). This CDR3 is 16 amino acids long. V lost 1 base and J lost 9, with 20 bases in between. In germline, CDR1 is SGHRS, CDR2 YFSETQ.

J is TRBJ2-5 and V is TRBV5-6, with D maybe TRBD1 (5 bases). In germline, CDR1 is SGHDT, CDR2 YYEEEE. Trimming cost V 3 bases and J 4 bases, with 13 bases left between them. The CDR3 runs 14 residues. The CDR3 here is CASSWPTVRETQYF. DNA of the CDR3: TGTGCCAGCAGCTGGCCGACAGTCAGAGAGACCCAGTACTTC. The full variable domain, completed using reference TRBV5-6 and TRBJ2-5, is DAGVTQSPTHLIKTRGQQVTLRCSPKSGHDTVSWYQQALGQGPQFIFQYYEEEERQRGNFPDRFSGHQFPNYSSELNVNALLLGDSALYLCASSWPTVRETQYFGPGTRLLVL.

The rearrangement links TRBV7-2 to TRBJ2-5; D is ambiguous. V dropped 5 bases and J dropped 4 bases, with 14 bases sitting between them. There are 14 residues in the CDR3. CDR1 is SGHTA and CDR2 is FQGNSA in the germline V gene. For the CDR3, the DNA is TGTGCCAGCAGCCCCCTACTCCGTGGAGAGACCCAGTACTTC. This sequence encodes CASSPLLRGETQYF. The full variable domain, rest sourced from reference TRBV7-2 and TRBJ2-5, is GAGVSQSPSNKVTEKGKDVELRCDPISGHTALYWYRQSLGQGLEFLIYFQGNSAPDKSGLPSDRFSAERTGGSVSTLTIQRTQQEDSAVYLCASSPLLRGETQYFGPGTRLLVL.

This chain joins TRBV28 and TRBJ2-5; D not certain. Judging by the DNA end, TRBJ2-7 fits better; the J call may be wrong. This CDR3 contains 13 residues. Looked up from germline, CDR1 is MDHEN and CDR2 is SYDVKM. The CDR3 DNA is TGTGCCAGCAGTTTAATAGGGACCTACGAGCAGTACTTC. Protein product: CASSLIGTYEQYF.

This chain connects TRBV6-5 to TRBJ2-1; the match to TRBD2 covers 9 bases. V was clipped by 1 base and J by 8 bases; unmatched bases: 6. Germline V gene sequence: CDR1 MNHEY, CDR2 SVGAGI. The length of the CDR3 is 15 residues. The CDR3: CASSYLGGGAYEQFF. CDR3 DNA: TGTGCCAGCAGTTACTTGGGCGGGGGGGCGTATGAGCAGTTCTTC.

The CDR3 spells CASAGGTGSYNEQFF. The CDR3 DNA reads as TGTGCCAGCGCGGGTGGGACAGGGTCCTACAATGAGCAGTTCTTC. This sequence joins TRBV7-3 and TRBJ2-1; 9 positions agree with TRBD1. The junction had 6 bases not matched to a gene; V was cut back by 8 bases and J by 1 base. From germline, CDR1 is SGHTA and CDR2 FQGTGA. This CDR3 region has 15 residues.

The chain uses TRBV5-1 and TRBJ2-5; 8 bases are shared with TRBD1. CDR3 size: 17 residues. CDR1 SGHRS and CDR2 YFSETQ come from the germline V gene. After removal of 4 bases from V and 5 bases from J, the junction contained 16 bases not matched to a gene. The CDR3 nucleotides are TGCGCCAGCAGCCCGGGACAGGACCAACAACCCGCCGAGACCCAGTACTTC. Protein: CASSPGQDQQPAETQYF.

This clonotype was seen a single time. V usage is TRBV6-5 and J usage is TRBJ1-1; 7 positions agree with TRBD1. CDR1 and CDR2 from the germline V gene are MNHEY and SVGAGI. Losses at the gene ends were 8 bases for V and 4 bases for J; bases not matched to a gene: 10. The length of the CDR3 is 14 residues. This CDR3 reads CASGLNRGITEAFF. The CDR3 DNA reads TGTGCCAGCGGGCTTAACAGGGGAATCACTGAAGCTTTCTTT.

The DNA for the CDR3 is TGCAGCACGATACCCTCCACAGATACGCAGTATTTT. Residues: CSTIPSTDTQYF. The V call is TRBV20-1, the J call TRBJ2-3; the D is unclear. The CDR3 covers 12 residues. In germline, CDR1 is DFQATT, CDR2 SNEGSKA (reference sequence).

This clonotype has a handful of counts. The chain couples TRBV10-3 to TRBJ2-5; 8 nucleotides align to TRBD2. There are 13 residues in the CDR3. CDR1 and CDR2 (germline): ENHRY, SYGVKD. J was trimmed by 1 base and V by 11 bases; bases with no gene match: 6. As DNA, the CDR3 is TGTGCCGGATCGGGGGGGAGCCAAGAGACCCAGTACTTC. Translating gives CAGSGGSQETQYF.

This chain links TRBV20-1 with TRBJ1-2, with a tentative D call TRBD1 (6 bases). CDR1 is DFQATT and CDR2 is SNEGSKA in the germline V gene (reference sequence). V gave up 7 bases and J gave up 8 bases, with 20 bases separating them. CDR3 size: 13 residues. CDR3 in DNA: TGCAGTGTTATACTAGCGGGGGCCTCGGGCTACACCTTC. It yields the protein CSVILAGASGYTF.

Concerning this clonotype: At one end, the junction sequence differs from germline, possibly due to a read error. The chain joins TRBV15 to TRBJ2-5, with 11 bases lining up with TRBD1. The J call is uncertain, as TRBJ2-7 better fits the DNA end. CDR1 is LNHNV, CDR2 YYDKDF, per germline (reference sequence). The CDR3 extends over 15 amino acids. The CDR3 DNA reads TGTGTCACCAGCAGAGGCGGACAGGGGGCTCGCGAGCAGTACTTC. Its translation is CVTSRGGQGAREQYF.

The chain employs TRBV20-1 and TRBJ1-2; TRBD1 agrees at 10 bases. J lost 2 bases, V lost 3 bases, and 6 bases had no gene match. In germline, CDR1 is DFQATT, CDR2 SNEGSKA (reference sequence). This CDR3 has 15 amino acids. In nucleotides, the CDR3 is TGCAGTGCTAGGGACAGGGGGAGGTTCAACTATGGCTACACCTTC. Translated: CSARDRGRFNYGYTF.

This clonotype has just a few counts. The V and J genes are TRBV4-2 and TRBJ1-5, with D possibly matching TRBD1 (5 bases). Germline loops: CDR1 LGHNA, CDR2 YNFKEQ. V gave up 4 bases and J gave up 7 bases, with 23 bases separating them. This CDR3 has 17 amino acids. This CDR3 is CASSPSEDRGMWQPQHF. DNA of the CDR3: TGTGCCAGCAGCCCGAGCGAGGATCGGGGGATGTGGCAGCCCCAGCATTTT.

The chain employs TRBV20-1 and TRBJ2-4; TRBD1 agrees at 9 bases. This CDR3 has 13 residues. Germline CDR1 reads DFQATT; CDR2 reads SNEGSKA (reference sequence). V gave up 3 bases and J gave up 6 bases; unmatched junction bases: 3. CDR3 nucleotide sequence: TGCAGTGCTAGGGGGACAGGGAGAAACATTCAGTACTTC. This encodes CSARGTGRNIQYF.

This clonotype was counted once. The genes are TRBV10-3 and TRBJ2-3, with a weak D call TRBD2 (6 bases). Between the trimmed V and J ends, which lost 3 bases and 2 bases, there was a span of 12 bases. The CDR3 totals 15 residues. The germline gives CDR1 ENHRY, CDR2 SYGVKD. CDR3 coding DNA: TGTGCCATCAGTGAAAGGGGACTCACCACAGATACGCAGTATTTT. This codes for CAISERGLTTDTQYF.

The V and J genes are TRBV7-9 and TRBJ2-4, with TRBD1 matching 8 bases. The CDR3 spans 14 residues. V was pared by 1 base and J by 5 bases, with 1 base of the junction left unmatched. Per the germline V gene, CDR1 is SEHNR and CDR2 is FQNEAQ (reference sequence). CDR3 bases: TGTGCCAGCAGCTTAGGACAGGGGCAAAACATTCAGTACTTC. It codes for CASSLGQGQNIQYF.

This clonotype was seen only once. This rearrangement joins TRBV20-1 to TRBJ2-2; no firm D call. V was trimmed by 1 base and J by 1 base, leaving 7 bases between them. Per the germline V gene, CDR1 is DFQATT and CDR2 is SNEGSKA (reference sequence). The CDR3 contains 14 residues. CDR3 sequence (DNA): TGCAGTGCTAGAGCCCCACAGAACACCGGGGAGCTGTTTTTT. The encoded protein is CSARAPQNTGELFF.

This chain joins TRBV20-1 and TRBJ2-3, with D hard to call. V lost 6 bases and J 8 bases, leaving 9 bases between the germline ends. The CDR3 consists of 10 residues. Germline assignment: CDR1 DFQATT and CDR2 SNEGSKA (reference sequence). The CDR3 region is CSALYLTQYF. As DNA, the CDR3 is TGCAGTGCCCTCTACCTTACGCAGTATTTT.

This clonotype was detected many times. The V and J genes are TRBV4-2 and TRBJ2-2; no definite D call. This CDR3 region has 16 residues. Germline-derived CDR1 and CDR2 are LGHNA and YNFKEQ. V lost 0 bases and J lost 4, with 12 bases in between. This CDR3 is CASSQDGVRITGELFF. In nucleotides, the CDR3 is TGTGCCAGCAGCCAAGATGGCGTACGGATCACCGGGGAGCTGTTTTTT.

This chain links TRBV5-5 with TRBJ2-5; D is tentatively TRBD1 or TRBD2 (6 bases each). V was pared by 5 bases and J by 1 base, with 15 bases between. This CDR3 contains 15 residues. CDR1 SGHKS and CDR2 YYEKEE come from the germline V gene (reference sequence). CDR3 sequence (DNA): TGTGCCAGCAGACTGGAAGGGGGGACCCAAGAGACCCAGTACTTC. This encodes CASRLEGGTQETQYF.

As to this clonotype: Compared with germline, one end of the junction differs, possibly owing to a read error. This chain uses TRBV2 with TRBJ2-7, with D perhaps assigned TRBD1 or TRBD2 (6 bases each). Germline CDR1 and CDR2: SNHLY and FYNNEI. There are 15 residues in the CDR3. The CDR3 loop is CAGSSEGDSFLEQYF. The CDR3 DNA follows: TGTGCCGGCAGCTCGGAGGGGGACTCCTTCCTCGAGCAGTACTTC.

In its sample, this clonotype was seen a few times. The gene calls are TRBV4-3 and TRBJ2-3; D perhaps matches TRBD2 (6 bases). The germline V and J ends were trimmed by 1 base and 2 bases, with 7 bases remaining between them. The CDR3 is 14 amino acids. Per the germline V gene, CDR1 is LGHNA and CDR2 is YSLEER. The CDR3 protein is CASSQGGDTDTQYF. The CDR3 nucleotides are TGCGCCAGCAGCCAAGGCGGGGACACAGATACGCAGTATTTT.

As to this clonotype: Germline and junction disagree at one end, which may indicate a read error. This chain uses TRBV20-1 with TRBJ2-6; 8 positions match TRBD1. This CDR3 comprises 13 residues. The germline V gene has CDR1 DFQATT and CDR2 SNEGSKA (reference sequence). CDR3 amino acids: CSASGQGANVQTF. The DNA of the CDR3 is TGCAGTGCTTCAGGGCAGGGGGCCAACGTCCAGACTTTC.

This clonotype was seen a few times. J is TRBJ2-7 and V is TRBV29-1; D is ambiguous. The ends were cut back, 4 bases at V and 0 bases at J, with 10 bases in the middle. Per germline, CDR1 SQVTM and CDR2 ANQGSEA. The CDR3 has 13 amino acids. The CDR3 region has the DNA TGCAGCGTTGGGGCCCTGAACTCCTACGAGCAGTACTTC. This encodes CSVGALNSYEQYF.